The T cell receptor beta chain described here comes from a study of cytomegalovirus exposure and HLA in healthy donors (dated by TCRdb to the late 2010s). For the wider study: An earlier analysis of around 600 of the donors reported approximately 270 Gb of sequence data and approximately 110 million unique TCR beta sequences from some 180 million T cells. An early release that covered around 590 HLA-typed donors contained about 290 gigabases of sequencing data and 80 million or so unique TCR sequences. Of the 300 to 500 genotyped donors, 81% were placed in the genetic ancestry cluster associated with self-reported Caucasian donors. The study was designed to test whether signatures of past pathogen exposure could be identified by cataloging public T cell receptors. The T cell repertoires of 670 or so subjects were profiled by immunosequencing and related to cytomegalovirus serostatus. Along with the roughly 670-subject first cohort, a separate validation cohort of over a hundred different subjects was used. High-throughput TCR immunosequencing, statistical association of individual TCRs with disease status, and machine learning were combined to predict cytomegalovirus infection status. In a later analysis, previously published TCR beta repertoires from about 640 donors were re-analyzed and high-resolution HLA genotyping was added so that TCR occurrence patterns could be studied. Rather than drawing on any new phenotypic data, the later analysis identified candidate immune exposures from TCR beta sequences and the way those sequences occurred across donors. To decide whether each TCR beta V gene segment behaved as functional or pseudogenic, an earlier analysis of some 600 of the donors relied on high-throughput TCR beta sequencing. Alongside the repertoire data, information on donor age, sex, ethnicity and CMV serostatus was compiled. A later genetic analysis used genome-wide SNP genotypes for about three fifths of the 666 donors, treating that subset as a discovery cohort. All discovery cohort repertoires had been generated using a single sequencing platform. Both class I and class II loci were covered by HLA typing, at four-digit resolution. The number of donors typed differed by locus, with 629-630 for A, B, C, DRB1 and DQB1, roughly 520 for DQA1, approximately 570 for DPA1, and some 440 for DPB1. Roughly 5 DR-DQ haplotypes were handled as single units for association and clustering, since linkage in the cohort was strong. Among about 400 genotyped donors of the cohort, an average of approximately 200,000 unique TCR beta nucleotide sequences was sequenced per donor, of which approximately 18% were non-productive.

In total, approximately 690 healthy bone marrow donors made up the cohort. Cohort members were all nominally healthy when sampled, although unrecorded immune exposures were likely present. The donor was CMV seronegative and belonged to the group of 320 or so seronegative cohort members. Every donor gave a peripheral blood sample, and the peripheral blood mononuclear cells from that sample were used for TCR beta sequencing. The Qiagen DNeasy Blood Extraction Kit was used to extract genomic DNA from the blood cell samples. In the case of this clone: No antigen is known for it. No quality values exist for individual bases; no much larger clone is one base distant.

The study at large found these results: According to a later analysis, most CMV-associated TCR beta chains appeared to be HLA-restricted, and the HLA associations seemed to be driven largely by CMV exposure. A total of roughly 160 TCR beta chains were listed by the study as associated with cytomegalovirus. The only immune exposure information available for the cohort was CMV serostatus. Broadly in line with IMGT annotations, most TCR beta V segments showed up in productive rearrangements about 87% or about 30% of the time in an earlier analysis of around 550 of the donors. When HLA alleles, especially DR and DQ, strongly co-occurred, attributing TCR associations to individual alleles was difficult. A later analysis reported that several top co-occurrence clusters appeared linked to parvovirus B19, influenza, CMV and Epstein-Barr virus. Linkage disequilibrium might explain the correlated functional status among segregating V segments, but an unknown experimental factor could not be excluded. Across donors, most TCR sequences were observed very rarely, whereas some public TCRs were present in many individuals. In this cohort, only TCR beta chains were sequenced, and detectable features were limited by the absence of alpha or paired-chain data. Sequencing depth was assumed to be roughly uniform across donors in the presence/absence analyses, though that assumption may not hold. In a later analysis, 16,951 TCR beta sequences were associated with specific HLA alleles at a false discovery rate of 0.05. Some IMGT-functional V segments, including TRBV6-2 and TRBV6-3, could not be told apart with the 87-base-pair reads, so those segments were excluded. The sequencing pipeline was judged likely to have produced a cluster of highly shared sequence variants as a technical artifact. In vitro tests confirmed that a few of the cytomegalovirus-associated TCR beta chains recognize cytomegalovirus antigens. In a later analysis, HLA-associated TCR beta chains showed more clonal expansion and lower generation probabilities than non-associated chains that were equally common. A further reported finding was that TCR beta sequences accurately predicted the HLA-A and HLA-B alleles for most subjects in the first cohort. Over 15 rarely observed V segments, including chromosome 9 orphons, were excluded from the earlier analysis of 550 to 700 of the donors because counts were too low. An association between a missense DCLRE1C variant and V-gene and J-gene trimming of TCR beta chains was found in a later genetic analysis and replicated in an independent cohort. In a later analysis, the rate of TCR association differed among HLA loci, with DRB1 alleles having the most associated TCRs and HLA-C alleles having the fewest. According to the authors, the approach could potentially be generalized to other disease states and immunological phenotypes. In both the original and validation cohorts, the classifier was reported to diagnose cytomegalovirus status with high specificity and sensitivity. Because HLA typing was missing for some donors at each locus, association tests included only the typed subset. According to a later genetic analysis, donors in an Asian-associated ancestry cluster had fewer N-insertions in productive TCRs than the approximately 670-donor mean.

CDR1 is given as SEHNR and CDR2 as FQNEAQ, both from the germline V gene (reference sequence). Spanning cysteine to phenylalanine, the CDR3 consists of 17 amino acids. Left in the record is the CDR3 DNA by itself, 51 bases read in frame from the first base. V is reduced by 5 bases and J by 2 bases, leaving a spacing of 22 bases between them. To prepare the library, the immunoSEQ multiplex PCR assay was applied. The multiplex PCR relied on a mix of 60 forward primers for TCR Vbeta segments and 13 reverse primers for TCR Jbeta segments. A multiplex PCR assay on genomic DNA amplified the CDR3 region of rearranged TCR beta genes. Amplified TCR beta libraries were sequenced as 87-base-pair reads on the Illumina HiSeq System. Under the source paper's analysis protocol: Across the 640 or so repertoires, a later analysis counted tens of millions of unique TCR beta chains, 9.5 million to 13 million of which were shared by at least two donors. Raw reads were error-corrected and collapsed into unique sequences by a nearest-neighbor algorithm in which closely related sequences were merged to remove PCR and sequencing errors. V, D and J gene segments were assigned by aligning CDR3 sequences to IMGT reference sequences. For a sequence to be retained, a match of at least six nucleotides was required to both a V gene segment and a J gene segment. Rearrangements were classified as productive when the CDR3 lacked stop codons and remained in frame with V and J, and all other rearrangements were classified as non-productive. CDR3 was defined according to IMGT convention as the region running from the second conserved V-encoded cysteine to the conserved J-encoded phenylalanine. Sequences without an unambiguous match to a single V gene segment were excluded from the earlier analysis of about 600 of the donors. In an earlier analysis of about 590 of the donors, a V segment was called functional when productive rearrangements were above 56.7%, and segregating when the standard deviation between donors exceeded 5%. A statistical classification framework was built for diagnosing cytomegalovirus status from the catalog of TCR beta chain sequences. In a later analysis, V and J genes were assigned by comparing TCR nucleotide sequences against IMGT/GENE-DB human TR gene sequences. Using the TCRdist pipeline, a later analysis assigned CDR3 sequences along with most-parsimonious VDJ recombination scenarios. In a later analysis, each TCR beta chain was defined by its CDR3 amino acid sequence together with its V-gene family, and reads lacking a unique V-gene family were excluded. To address suspected cross-contamination and a sequencing artifact, a later analysis removed 592 highly shared, low-generation-probability nucleotide sequences. In a later analysis, a clonal expansion index was calculated for each public chain from normalized within-repertoire ranks of inferred template counts. In a later analysis, generation probabilities were computed using a VDJ recombination model fitted to out-of-frame rearrangements, and the results were checked against IGoR. Hypergeometric tests were used in a later analysis to score TCR-TCR, TCR-HLA and TCR-CMV co-occurrence, with a repertoire-size bias correction applied to the TCR pairs. In a later analysis, false discovery rates were estimated by permuting HLA or CMV assignments 20 times. In a later analysis, co-occurring TCRs were grouped using DBSCAN, and TCRdist sequence similarity was added for clustering within HLA-allele-positive subsets. Repertoires with fewer than 30,000 or more than 120,000 public chains, plus five repertoires with anomalous nucleotide sharing, were excluded from co-occurrence clustering. The table comes from immuneACCESS by way of TCRdb, which keeps in-frame sequences with V and J called. Part of the clones is missing from these tables; in studies checked, under half for an unresolved V gene and the rest for unknown reasons. That table gives V, J and clone size, and the DNA gave D and trimming. The sample table contains about 90,000 clones; only one count was recorded for roughly 80% of them. The ten largest account for around 3% of the sample.

The chain couples TRBV7-9 to TRBJ2-7; the D segment cannot be called with confidence. This TCR was sampled from a man in his thirties or forties in good health and CMV-seronegative. Material: PBMCs. The CDR3 is CASSPLSSTFFPYEQYF. The nucleotide sequence is given as TGTGCCAGCAGCCCCCTCTCGTCTACGTTCTTCCCCTACGAGCAGTACTTC.